The rows below give T cell receptor beta chains drawn from one sample of a study of cytomegalovirus exposure and HLA in healthy donors. Using immunoSEQ multiplex PCR, the repertoire was profiled, and TCRdb retains in-frame clones only, with some absent. The sample contains some 93,000 clones, about two thirds of which appear only once. Sequenced: PBMCs. These receptors were obtained from a boy aged 10-17 years in good health and CMV-seropositive. CDR3s include the opening cysteine and the closing phenylalanine or tryptophan. The D gene is left open where the match is weak. Size values are once, few and many counts, or a class for expanded clones, and some rows have none.

j_call: TRBJ1-5; clone_size: few; d_call: TRBD1; v_call: TRBV27; cdr3_nt: TGTGCCAGCAGCCCGGGACAGGCCAATCAGCCCCAGCATTTT; cdr3_aa: CASSPGQANQPQHF
j_call: TRBJ2-2; clone_size: -; d_call: TRBD1; v_call: TRBV2; cdr3_nt: TGTGCCAACTCCCCAGGGGGAACCGGGGAGCTGTTTTTT; cdr3_aa: CANSPGGTGELFF
j_call: TRBJ1-2; clone_size: -; d_call: TRBD1; v_call: TRBV6-5; cdr3_nt: TGTGCCAGCAGTTACTCAAGGACAGGTTATGGCTACACCTTC; cdr3_aa: CASSYSRTGYGYTF
j_call: TRBJ2-7; clone_size: -; d_call: TRBD1; v_call: TRBV30; cdr3_nt: TGTGCCTGGAGTGCGCCAGGGGGTGTTTGGTACGAGCAGTACTTC; cdr3_aa: CAWSAPGGVWYEQYF
j_call: TRBJ1-4; clone_size: -; d_call: TRBD1; v_call: TRBV15; cdr3_nt: TGTGCCACCAGCAGTGATGCTCTGGGGACAGGAGGGGAAAAACTGTTTTTT; cdr3_aa: CATSSDALGTGGEKLFF
j_call: TRBJ1-5; clone_size: -; d_call: TRBD1; v_call: TRBV2; cdr3_nt: TGTGCCAGCAGAGGGGACAGGTTACCCAGACAGCCCCAGCATTTT; cdr3_aa: CASRGDRLPRQPQHF
j_call: TRBJ1-1; clone_size: -; d_call: TRBD1; v_call: TRBV19; cdr3_nt: TGTGCCAGTAGTAATACGGGACAGGGGAACACTGAAGCTTTCTTT; cdr3_aa: CASSNTGQGNTEAFF
j_call: TRBJ1-4; clone_size: -; d_call: TRBD1; v_call: TRBV19; cdr3_nt: TGTGCCAGTAGTAAAAGGGACAGGGCCCTCGGTAATGAAAAACTGTTTTTT; cdr3_aa: CASSKRDRALGNEKLFF
j_call: TRBJ1-2; clone_size: -; d_call: -; v_call: TRBV2; cdr3_nt: TGTGCCAGCAGTCTAAACAGGGTAGGCTACACCTTC; cdr3_aa: CASSLNRVGYTF
j_call: TRBJ2-7; clone_size: few; d_call: TRBD1; v_call: TRBV27; cdr3_nt: TGTGCCAGCACTGGGGGACAGGGCGAGTCCTACGAGCAGTACTTC; cdr3_aa: CASTGGQGESYEQYF
j_call: TRBJ2-2; clone_size: few; d_call: -; v_call: TRBV5-1; cdr3_nt: TGCGCCAGCAGCCCCGCCGCCCGCGGCGCCGGGGAGCTGTTTTTT; cdr3_aa: CASSPAARGAGELFF
j_call: TRBJ2-2; clone_size: -; d_call: TRBD2; v_call: TRBV5-1; cdr3_nt: TGCGCCAGCAGCTCGAAAGAAGCGGGACGATATGTCGGGGAGCTGTTTTTT; cdr3_aa: CASSSKEAGRYVGELFF
j_call: TRBJ2-1; clone_size: -; d_call: TRBD2; v_call: TRBV6-4; cdr3_nt: TGTGCCAGCACCGGACTAGCGGGGGAACCAAGCTCCTACAATGAGCAGTTCTTC; cdr3_aa: CASTGLAGEPSSYNEQFF
j_call: TRBJ2-3; clone_size: -; d_call: -; v_call: TRBV7-9; cdr3_nt: TGTGCCAGCAGCGTCCTAGCGAGTCCCTCTGGGGATACGCAGTATTTT; cdr3_aa: CASSVLASPSGDTQYF
j_call: TRBJ2-7; clone_size: -; d_call: TRBD1; v_call: TRBV6-1; cdr3_nt: TGTGCCAGCAGCCAGGGGGGGACAGGGGTTCTGGGGGCGTACTTC; cdr3_aa: CASSQGGTGVLGAYF